Described below is a single TCR beta chain sequence and its context. This clone's antigen is unknown. Per-base quality was not reported, and no clone a single base away is much larger than it. This sample was included in a study of blood T cell repertoires in COVID-19 (dated by TCRdb to the early 2020s). Turning to the overall study: Samples from collaborators originated in the United States, Italy and Spain and spanned both the acute and convalescent phases of COVID-19. The repertoires were released in a freely available public database meant as a resource for research on the immune response to SARS-CoV-2. The prospective study material was composed of cDNA or gDNA derived from T cells, B-cell-depleted T cells, or PBMCs. Subjects who had been exposed to COVID-19, were actively infected with it, or had recovered from it provided the deeply sampled blood TCRbeta repertoires that made up the dataset. Samples came from the ongoing ImmuneRACE study (first 160 participants) plus 1,254 subjects from 6 global collaborators. Sample metadata almost always included a de-identified subject ID, COVID-19 status, age in years and sex. Where available, HLA class I and class II types were obtained from metadata supplied by the sample provider rather than from assay-based typing.

V sheds 5 bases and J sheds 5 bases, leaving 12 bases between their ends. The CDR1 and CDR2 encoded by the germline V gene (reference sequence) are LNHDA and SQIVND. Including the terminal cysteine and phenylalanine, the CDR3 comprises 13 residues. Left in the record is the CDR3 DNA by itself, 39 bases read in frame from the first base. Participants in the prospective study were aged 18 to 89 years, lived in 20 to 30 United States geographic areas, and enrolled through a virtual design. To assign participants to cohorts, the prospective study relied on clinical history that participants themselves reported in a screening survey and a study questionnaire. Mobile phlebotomists in the prospective study collected whole blood, serum and a nasopharyngeal or oropharyngeal swab from every participant. Prospective study participants could optionally give additional blood draws and questionnaires over an approximately two-month period. Before DNA extraction, prospective study blood samples were shipped either frozen or at room temperature.

Summary of the overall study and its limitations: The quantity of clinical and demographic metadata differed by source and by participant and was supplied without curation.

TCRbeta CDR3 regions were amplified from genomic DNA by means of the immunoSEQ Assay, a bias-controlled multiplex PCR. The authors' analysis ran thus. The number of nucleated cells in each sample was estimated from the amplification of reference gene primers within the assay. To quantify the absolute abundance of each unique TCRbeta CDR3 rearrangement, sequence reads were collapsed and filtered. For each sample, productive Simpson clonality was calculated by taking the square root of Simpson's diversity index across productive rearrangements. Entries here come from immuneACCESS through TCRdb and include only in-frame sequences with V and J called. Some clones fail to appear in such tables; in the studies checked, an unresolved V gene covers under half of the shortfall, and the cause of the remainder is unknown. V and J calls and clone size follow that table, whereas D and trimming were derived from the DNA. The sample table shows about 210,000 clones, and around 81% are seen once. The ten biggest clones cover around 8.9% of the sample.

Input material: PBMCs or T cells enriched from blood (not recorded which). The chain is made from TRBV19 and TRBJ2-5, with the D gene too uncertain to name. The receptor was isolated from a woman aged 50 to 65 with acute COVID-19. At the DNA level, the sequence is TGTGCCAGTAGTGACACAAGGTGGGAGACCCAGTACTTC. It specifies CASSDTRWETQYF. With all but the CDR3 taken from the reference TRBV19 and TRBJ2-5 genes, the full variable domain is: DGGITQSPKYLFRKEGQNVTLSCEQNLNHDAMYWYRQDPGQGLRLIYYSQIVNDFQKGDIAEGYSVSREKKESFPLTVTSAQKNPTAFYLCASSDTRWETQYFGPGTRLLVL.